What follows is one TCR beta chain and its context. What it binds is not known. Amplification used 60 Vbeta primers and 13 Jbeta primers. Sequenced by immunoSEQ multiplex PCR; TCRdb stores in-frame clones only, minus some. The sample yields about 140,000 clones, just under 85% seen once. The data were taken from a study of cytomegalovirus exposure and HLA in healthy donors. Across the study: A data release that came early held roughly 80 million unique TCRs from HLA-typed donors.

Germline values: CDR1 LNHNV, CDR2 YYDKDF (reference sequence). The length of the CDR3 is 13 residues. Germline trimming cut 6 bases from V and 5 bases from J; bases unmatched to any gene: 5. General study findings and limits: Indistinguishable V segments such as TRBV6-2 and TRBV6-3 were excluded. In an earlier analysis, most TCR beta V segments were productive about 87% or about 30% of the time.

The sample taken for sequencing was PBMCs. This chain connects TRBV15 to TRBJ1-1, with 8 bases fitting TRBD1. This receptor was taken from a woman between 40 and 55 years old in good health and CMV-seronegative. CDR3 residues: CATSGQGRTEAFF. The CDR3 DNA reads as TGTGCCACCAGTGGACAGGGTCGGACTGAAGCTTTCTTT. Using reference TRBV15 and TRBJ1-1 for the parts outside the CDR3, the full variable domain is DAMVIQNPRYQVTQFGKPVTLSCSQTLNHNVMYWYQQKSSQAPKLLFHYYDKDFNNEADTPDNFQSRRPNTSFCFLDIRSPGLGDTAMYLCATSGQGRTEAFFGQGTRLTVV.